Sequencing of this TCR beta chain was carried out in a study of T cell responses to AZD1222 COVID-19 vaccine. In the case of this clone: Its antigen remains unknown.

The CDR3 extends over 15 amino acids. The germline gives CDR1 SNHLY, CDR2 FYNNEI. V trimming: 4 bases; J trimming: 10 bases; junction bases outside the gene matches: 8. Regarding the study as a whole: Nearly half of unique spike-specific TCRs reportedly avoided B.1.351 and B.1.1.7 mutated regions.

Profiling relied on immunoSEQ multiplex PCR, and the TCRdb table lists in-frame clones only, not all of them. This table has 95,000 to 150,000 clones, 92% appearing once. This clonotype originated in an adult in good health. Sequences were derived from peripheral blood, sampled on day 0 of AZD1222 vaccination. The chain is built from TRBV2 and TRBJ2-1, with TRBD2 identical over 12 bases. The CDR3 sequence is CASSGPSGGAGEQFF. For the CDR3, the DNA is TGTGCCAGCAGTGGCCCTAGCGGGGGGGCCGGGGAGCAGTTCTTC.